A single sample is the source of the 2 T cell receptor beta chains below, sequenced in a study of T-cell memory formation after mild COVID-19. MiXCR, applied by TCRdb to the 5' RACE reads, yields one record per CDR3 protein. The data show 120,000 to 150,000 distinct CDR3 sequences, around 21% seen once. Sequenced material: PBMCs or a T cell subset sorted from them (not recorded which). The receptors stem from an adult woman who had mild COVID-19 (a few samples of this study predate the infection). Cell type and time point are not known.

This clonotype was observed a handful of times. As DNA, the CDR3 is TGTGCCAGCAGCCCGACAGGCGCTGGAAACACCATATATTTT. It is translated as CASSPTGAGNTIYF. The V and J genes are TRBV7-3 and TRBJ1-3, with D possibly TRBD1 on 6 matching bases. CDR1 SGHTA and CDR2 FQGTGA come from the germline V gene. The V end was cut by 5 bases, the J end by 2 bases, with 10 bases between. This CDR3 comprises 14 residues.

This chain joins TRBV12-3 or TRBV12-4 and TRBJ2-6; D is undetermined. The CDR3 runs 17 residues. Trimming removed 3 bases from V and 2 bases from J, with 14 bases in between. CDR3 protein: CASSLDGFDTGANVLTF. CDR3 DNA sequence: TGTGCCAGCAGTTTGGACGGGTTCGATACTGGGGCCAACGTCCTGACTTTC.